A selection of T cell receptor beta chains follows, all from one sample in a study of Tregs in tolerant kidney transplant recipients. Profiled with immunoSEQ multiplex PCR; TCRdb holds only in-frame clones, not every one. The sample has about 15,000 clones, roughly 78% seen once. The sample was Tregs from blood, taken before the transplant. All receptors come from a human donor who received a combined kidney and bone marrow transplant. The CDR3 runs from the conserved cysteine through the conserved F or W. The D gene is left open where the match is weak. Some rows have no size entry. The others give once, few or many, or a class for an expanded clone.

D	size	V	J	DNA	CDR3
NA	NA	TRBV30	TRBJ2-7	TGTGCCTGGGCCCGGGAGTCCCGAAGCGAGCAGTACTTC	CAWARESRSEQYF
TRBD1	once	TRBV6-6	TRBJ1-6	TGTGCCAGCACACCAGGGGGACCTTATTCACCCCTCCACTTT	CASTPGGPYSPLHF
TRBD1	NA	TRBV29-1	TRBJ2-7	TGCGCCACCCCGGGACAGGGTACCTACGAGCAGTACTTC	CATPGQGTYEQYF
NA	NA	TRBV5-1	TRBJ2-3	TGCGCCAGCAGCCGGAAGACTACAGGGATCACAGATACGCAGTATTTT	CASSRKTTGITDTQYF
NA	NA	TRBV9	TRBJ2-1	TGTGCCAGCAGCGTAGCCGGCGAGGGATACAATGAGCAGTTCTTC	CASSVAGEGYNEQFF
NA	once	TRBV13	TRBJ2-5	TGTGCCAGCAGCCCTAGACAGGCCGAGACCCAGTACTTC	CASSPRQAETQYF
TRBD1	few	TRBV4-1	TRBJ1-1	TGCGCCAGCAGCCACCCCGACAGGGCGGCTGAAGCTTTCTTT	CASSHPDRAAEAFF
NA	NA	TRBV2	TRBJ2-7	TGTGCCAGCAGCCCCCATGGGGGAGGCCTAGCCGAGCAGTACTTC	CASSPHGGGLAEQYF
TRBD1	NA	TRBV29-1	TRBJ1-3	TGCAGCGTAGGGACAGGCCCTGGAAACACCATATATTTT	CSVGTGPGNTIYF
NA	once	TRBV6-5	TRBJ1-6	TGTGCCAGCAGTTACCCAGGGGCGGGCTCACCCCTCCACTTT	CASSYPGAGSPLHF
TRBD2	NA	TRBV28	TRBJ2-1	TGTGCCAGCATTACTAGCGGGAGGTATGAGCAGTTCTTC	CASITSGRYEQFF
TRBD1	NA	TRBV19	TRBJ2-3	TGTGCCAGTAGTACCCCCCGACAGGGCAGCGGCACAGATACGCAGTATTTT	CASSTPRQGSGTDTQYF
NA	NA	TRBV2	TRBJ2-2	TGTGCCAGCAGTGAAGCGCGAAGGAACACCGGGGAGCTGTTTTTT	CASSEARRNTGELFF
NA	NA	TRBV5-4	TRBJ1-3	TGTGCCAGCAGCCCGGACATTCCATCTGGAAACACCATATATTTT	CASSPDIPSGNTIYF
TRBD2	NA	TRBV9	TRBJ2-1	TGTGCCAGCAGCGCTGGACTAGCGGGAGGAGGGAATGAGCAGTTCTTC	CASSAGLAGGGNEQFF
NA	few	TRBV18	TRBJ2-7	TGTGCCAGCTCACCACGGACAGACGCCTACGAGCAGTACTTC	CASSPRTDAYEQYF
NA	NA	TRBV2	TRBJ2-7	TGTGCCAGCAGTGAAACCGTTAGACTAGTCTACGAGCAGTACTTC	CASSETVRLVYEQYF
NA	NA	TRBV28	TRBJ1-1	TGTGCCAGCAGTGGCCCACGGAACACTGAAGCTTTCTTT	CASSGPRNTEAFF
NA	NA	TRBV15	TRBJ1-2	TGTGCCACCAGCCCCCCAGGCAGACCTAACTATGGCTACACCTTC	CATSPPGRPNYGYTF
NA	NA	TRBV15	TRBJ2-5	TGTGCCACCAGCAGAGTGCTAAATGTGAAGGAGACCCAGTACTTC	CATSRVLNVKETQYF
NA	NA	TRBV7-2	TRBJ2-7	TGTGCCAGCAGCTTAGTCTTGGGGGCCCCCTACGAGCAGTACTTC	CASSLVLGAPYEQYF
TRBD2	once	TRBV11-3	TRBJ2-2	TGTGCCAGCAGCTTGTTCGGGAGGGAGGCCGGGGAGCTGTTTTTT	CASSLFGREAGELFF
NA	few	TRBV28	TRBJ1-1	TGTGCCAGCAATCGCGGGGGTAGTGACACTGAAGCTTTCTTT	CASNRGGSDTEAFF
TRBD2	NA	TRBV5-4	TRBJ2-3	TGTGCCAGCAGCTTTCCGGGACTAGTAAGGGATACGCAGTATTTT	CASSFPGLVRDTQYF
NA	NA	TRBV7-8	TRBJ1-1	TGTGCCAGCAGCTTCGGGGGAAGCACTGAAGCTTTCTTT	CASSFGGSTEAFF
TRBD2	NA	TRBV5-4	TRBJ2-1	TGTGCCAGCAGCTCGCCCCCAGCGGGAATTTATGAGCAGTTCTTC	CASSSPPAGIYEQFF
TRBD1	NA	TRBV25-1	TRBJ1-2	TGTGCCAGCAGCTATCTGGGACAGGGGGGAAGCTACACCTTC	CASSYLGQGGSYTF
TRBD1	NA	TRBV7-9	TRBJ1-1	TGTGCCAGCAGCTGGGACAGGCCGAACACTGAAGCTTTCTTT	CASSWDRPNTEAFF
TRBD1	NA	TRBV27	TRBJ2-5	TGTGCCAGCAGTTCACAACAGGGGGCGCGGGAGACCCAGTACTTC	CASSSQQGARETQYF
NA	few	TRBV5-1	TRBJ2-3	TGCGCCAGCAGGGAGACAGATACGCAGTATTTT	CASRETDTQYF
TRBD2	NA	TRBV5-1	TRBJ2-3	TGCGCCAGCAGCAATCCGGGACTAGCGGGAGTGCGTGCAGATACGCAGTATTTT	CASSNPGLAGVRADTQYF
NA	NA	TRBV28	TRBJ1-1	TGTGCCAGCAGAACAGAGAACACTGAAGCTTTCTTT	CASRTENTEAFF
TRBD1	NA	TRBV6-6	TRBJ2-7	TGTGCCAGCAGACAGACAGGGTCCTACGAGCAGTACTTC	CASRQTGSYEQYF
NA	NA	TRBV9	TRBJ2-2	TGTGCCAGCAGCGTCGAACTAGAGAACGGGGAGCTGTTTTTT	CASSVELENGELFF
NA	NA	TRBV29-1	TRBJ2-3	TGCAGCGAAGGGACTGTTGGGGGGCAGTATTTT	CSEGTVGGQYF
NA	NA	TRBV6-1	TRBJ1-2	TGTGCCAGCAGTGAACAATTTTGGGACATCTATGGCTACACCTTC	CASSEQFWDIYGYTF
NA	once	TRBV9	TRBJ2-3	TGTGCCAGCAGCTCCAGTACCCTAGCGCGCACAGATACGCAGTATTTT	CASSSSTLARTDTQYF
TRBD1	NA	TRBV6-1	TRBJ1-5	TGTGCCAGCAGAGAACAGGGGTATAGCAATCAGCCCCAGCATTTT	CASREQGYSNQPQHF
NA	NA	TRBV5-1	TRBJ1-1	TGCGCCAGCAGCTCGAAGCGGACGAACGGGGACACTGAAGCTTTCTTT	CASSSKRTNGDTEAFF
TRBD1	NA	TRBV6-1	TRBJ1-5	TGTGCCAGCAGCGTCGGACAGGGGAGAGAACAGCCCCAGCATTTT	CASSVGQGREQPQHF
NA	NA	TRBV2	TRBJ2-5	TGTGCCAGCGTAACAGATTCTGGGGAGACCCAGTACTTC	CASVTDSGETQYF
TRBD1	NA	TRBV28	TRBJ2-7	TGTGCCAGCAGTTCGCCCTACAGGGGCCACGAGCAGTACTTC	CASSSPYRGHEQYF
NA	NA	TRBV30	TRBJ2-7	TGTGCCTGGGGCCCCAGGTACGAGCAGTACTTC	CAWGPRYEQYF